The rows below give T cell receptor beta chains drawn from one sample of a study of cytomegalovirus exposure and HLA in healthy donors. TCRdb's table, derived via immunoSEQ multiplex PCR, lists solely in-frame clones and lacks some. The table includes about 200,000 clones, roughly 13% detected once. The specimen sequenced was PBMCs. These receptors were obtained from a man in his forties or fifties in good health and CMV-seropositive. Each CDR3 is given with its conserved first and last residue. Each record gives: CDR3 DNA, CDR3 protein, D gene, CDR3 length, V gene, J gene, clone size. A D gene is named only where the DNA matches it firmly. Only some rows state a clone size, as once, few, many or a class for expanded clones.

TGCGCCAGCAGCCCGGGACACTCGAACACTGAAGCTTTCTTT,CASSPGHSNTEAFF,NA,14,TRBV5-1,TRBJ1-1,few
TGTGCCAGCAGTTACTCCGGGGTGAGCTCCTACAATGAGCAGTTCTTC,CASSYSGVSSYNEQFF,NA,16,TRBV6-5,TRBJ2-1,NA
TGTGCCAGCAGGGAGACTAGCGGGGGGTTAGAGACCCAGTACTTC,CASRETSGGLETQYF,TRBD2,15,TRBV2,TRBJ2-5,NA
TGCGCCAGCAGCTTCGGACTAGCGGTGAACACCGGGGAGCTGTTTTTT,CASSFGLAVNTGELFF,TRBD2,16,TRBV5-1,TRBJ2-2,NA
TGTGCCAGTAGTGTGCAAGGGGTAGACACTGAAGCTTTCTTT,CASSVQGVDTEAFF,NA,14,TRBV19,TRBJ1-1,NA
TGTGCCAGCAGCTTGGGGGAGTTAGCCAAAAACATTCAGTACTTC,CASSLGELAKNIQYF,NA,15,TRBV5-6,TRBJ2-4,NA
TGTGCCAGCAGCGCAGTTGTAGGTGAGGACGGGCGGGGAGGGACCCAGTACTTC,CASSAVVGEDGRGGTQYF,NA,18,TRBV7-7,TRBJ2-5,few
TGTGCCAGCAGACGCCAGGGGGCCTACGAGCAGTACTTC,CASRRQGAYEQYF,TRBD1,13,TRBV6-5,TRBJ2-7,few
TGTGCCTGGAGTCCCAGGATCACTGAAGCTTTCTTT,CAWSPRITEAFF,NA,12,TRBV30,TRBJ1-1,few
TGCGCCAGCAGCGAGCCTACCGATCATGGCTACACCTTC,CASSEPTDHGYTF,NA,13,TRBV5-1,TRBJ1-2,few
TGTGCCAGCAGCTCCCTCGGGGGGACAGATACGCAGTATTTT,CASSSLGGTDTQYF,TRBD2,14,TRBV7-9,TRBJ2-3,NA
TGTGCCAGCAGTGAGTTCCCTTCAGCGCGGACAGGAGATAATTCACCCCTCCACTTT,CASSEFPSARTGDNSPLHF,TRBD1,19,TRBV6-4,TRBJ1-6,few
TGTGCCAGCAGTTTAAGGGGAAGCAATCAGCCCCAGCATTTT,CASSLRGSNQPQHF,NA,14,TRBV28,TRBJ1-5,few
TGTGCCAGCAGTTACCGCGGTACCAATCAGCCCCAGCATTTT,CASSYRGTNQPQHF,NA,14,TRBV6-5,TRBJ1-5,few
TGTGCCAGCAGCGTAGGTCCGGGTCACTACGAGCAGTACTTC,CASSVGPGHYEQYF,NA,14,TRBV9,TRBJ2-7,NA
TGTGCCAGCAGCTATTCAATGGGACAGGGGGCGGGTGGCTACACCTTC,CASSYSMGQGAGGYTF,TRBD1,16,TRBV9,TRBJ1-2,few
TGTGCCAGCAGTTCCCAAAGGGGGGGGACTGAAGCTTTCTTT,CASSSQRGGTEAFF,NA,14,TRBV6-5,TRBJ1-1,NA
TGTGCCAGCAGCTTCAGGCCCTCTGCTAATGAAAAACTGTTTTTT,CASSFRPSANEKLFF,NA,15,TRBV11-3,TRBJ1-4,NA
TGTGCCTGGAGCTCACAGGGGCCGGACATTCAGTACTTC,CAWSSQGPDIQYF,TRBD1,13,TRBV30,TRBJ2-4,few
TGTGCCAGTAGTCCCACTGGACAGTACACCTACGAGCAGTACTTC,CASSPTGQYTYEQYF,NA,15,TRBV19,TRBJ2-7,few
TGCAGCGTTGAAACTGGGACTAGCGGGGGGTACAATGAGCAGTTCTTC,CSVETGTSGGYNEQFF,TRBD2,16,TRBV29-1,TRBJ2-1,NA
TGTGCCAGCAGCGGACAGGTGAACACTGAAGCTTTCTTT,CASSGQVNTEAFF,NA,13,TRBV9,TRBJ1-1,few
TGTGCCAGCAGTGCCCTGACAGGGGGCGACTCCTACAATGAGCAGTTCTTC,CASSALTGGDSYNEQFF,TRBD1,17,TRBV6-1,TRBJ2-1,few
TGTGCCAGCAGCTCCGGACAGCTGAACACTGAAGCTTTCTTT,CASSSGQLNTEAFF,NA,14,TRBV5-4,TRBJ1-1,few
TGTGCCAGCAGCTTAGTCAGCAGGTTCGATTTAGACCAGTACTTC,CASSLVSRFDLDQYF,NA,15,TRBV7-2,TRBJ2-7,NA
TGTGCCAGCAGCATCAGGGCAACTAATGAAAAACTGTTTTTT,CASSIRATNEKLFF,NA,14,TRBV7-2,TRBJ1-4,NA
TGTGCCAGCAGCTTACAACCAACTAGCACAGATACGCAGTATTTT,CASSLQPTSTDTQYF,NA,15,TRBV7-9,TRBJ2-3,NA
TGCGCCAGCAGCTTGGAGTTGGGAGGGCCCGGGGAGCTGTTTTTT,CASSLELGGPGELFF,TRBD2,15,TRBV5-1,TRBJ2-2,few
TGTGCCAGCCAGGGGTGCCAAGAGACCCAGTACTTC,CASQGCQETQYF,NA,12,TRBV21-1,TRBJ2-5,NA
TGTGCCAGCAGCTTATACGGAGAGACCCAGTACTTC,CASSLYGETQYF,NA,12,TRBV7-9,TRBJ2-5,NA
TGCGCCAGCAGCCAACCCCCGGGACAGGGCTCTGCTGGGGCCAACGTCCTGACTTTC,CASSQPPGQGSAGANVLTF,TRBD1,19,TRBV4-1,TRBJ2-6,few
TGCGCCAGCAGCTTGGAATCAGGGGTGAGCACTGAAGCTTTCTTT,CASSLESGVSTEAFF,NA,15,TRBV5-1,TRBJ1-1,NA
TGTGCCTGGAGTGGGCCCCCGGGTATCTCTGGAAACACCATATATTTT,CAWSGPPGISGNTIYF,NA,16,TRBV30,TRBJ1-3,NA
TGTGCCAGCAGCTTATATGTGGATCGGGGATCACCCCTCCACTTT,CASSLYVDRGSPLHF,NA,15,TRBV7-8,TRBJ1-6,few
TGTGCCAGCAGTTACTCGGGCAGTACTAATGAAAAACTGTTTTTT,CASSYSGSTNEKLFF,NA,15,TRBV6-5,TRBJ1-4,few
TGTGCCAGCAGCGTAGGGGGGGAGGGGACCTATGGCTACACCTTC,CASSVGGEGTYGYTF,NA,15,TRBV9,TRBJ1-2,NA
TGTGCCAGCAGTTTTGCTAGCGGGGGATTCCGAGATACGCAGTATTTT,CASSFASGGFRDTQYF,TRBD2,16,TRBV27,TRBJ2-3,few
TGTGCCATCAGTGAGTCGGTACAGGGGAGGTGGTATGAGCAGTTCTTC,CAISESVQGRWYEQFF,NA,16,TRBV10-3,TRBJ2-1,NA
TGTGCCAGCAGTGGACTAGCGACCACCTACAATGAGCAGTTCTTC,CASSGLATTYNEQFF,TRBD2,15,TRBV6-1,TRBJ2-1,NA
TGTGCCAGCAGAGCGGGGGCCCGCACAGATACGCAGTATTTT,CASRAGARTDTQYF,TRBD2,14,TRBV2,TRBJ2-3,few
TGTGCCAGCAGCCTAGACGGCTTGGCGCAGTATTTT,CASSLDGLAQYF,NA,12,TRBV6-1,TRBJ2-3,few
TGTGCCAGCAGCTTATCGGCAGGTCAGCCCCAGCATTTT,CASSLSAGQPQHF,NA,13,TRBV7-8,TRBJ1-5,NA
TGTGCCATCAGTGAAATGGGCCCAACTAATGAAAAACTGTTTTTT,CAISEMGPTNEKLFF,NA,15,TRBV10-3,TRBJ1-4,NA
TGTGCCTGGAGTTCTAGCGGGGGTTACGTTGAGCAGTTCTTC,CAWSSSGGYVEQFF,TRBD2,14,TRBV30,TRBJ2-1,few
TGCGCCAGCAGCCAACCTAGCACAGATACGCAGTATTTT,CASSQPSTDTQYF,NA,13,TRBV4-1,TRBJ2-3,NA